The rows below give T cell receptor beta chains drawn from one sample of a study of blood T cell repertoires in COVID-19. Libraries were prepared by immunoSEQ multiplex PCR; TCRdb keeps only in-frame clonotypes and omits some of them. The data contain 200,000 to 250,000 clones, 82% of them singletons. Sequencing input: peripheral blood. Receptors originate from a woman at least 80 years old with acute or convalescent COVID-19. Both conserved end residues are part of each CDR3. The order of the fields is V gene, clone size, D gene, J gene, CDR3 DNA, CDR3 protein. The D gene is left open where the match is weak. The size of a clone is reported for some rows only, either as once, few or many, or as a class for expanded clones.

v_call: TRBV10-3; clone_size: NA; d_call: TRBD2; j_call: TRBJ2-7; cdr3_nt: TGTGCCATCAGTGACCCGGCGGGGGCCTACGAGCAGTACTTC; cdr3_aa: CAISDPAGAYEQYF
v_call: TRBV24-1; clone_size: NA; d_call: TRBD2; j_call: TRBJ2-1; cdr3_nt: TGTGCCACCGCTAGCGGGGGCTCACGCGATGAGCAGTTCTTC; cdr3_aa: CATASGGSRDEQFF
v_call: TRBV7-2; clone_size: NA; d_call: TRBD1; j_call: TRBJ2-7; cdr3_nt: TGTGCCAGCAGCTTAGGTTCGGACAGGGGGCCTTACGAGCAGTACTTC; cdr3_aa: CASSLGSDRGPYEQYF
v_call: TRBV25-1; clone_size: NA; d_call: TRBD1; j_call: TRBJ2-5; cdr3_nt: TGTGCCAGCAGTGAATACCAGGGGGCGGAGACCCAGTACTTC; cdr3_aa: CASSEYQGAETQYF
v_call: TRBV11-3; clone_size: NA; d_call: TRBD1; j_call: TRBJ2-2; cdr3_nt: TGTGCCAGCAGCCTACCAGGGACAGCGAGAGGGGGGGAGCTGTTTTTT; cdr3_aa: CASSLPGTARGGELFF
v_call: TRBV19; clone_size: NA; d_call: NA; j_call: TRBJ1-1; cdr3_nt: TGTGCCAGCACTACGATGAGGAGGGACACTGAAGCTTTCTTT; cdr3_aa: CASTTMRRDTEAFF
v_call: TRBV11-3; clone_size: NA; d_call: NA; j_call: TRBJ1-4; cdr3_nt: TGTGCCAGCAGCCTAGGGGCAAAGGAAAAACTGTTTTTT; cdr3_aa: CASSLGAKEKLFF
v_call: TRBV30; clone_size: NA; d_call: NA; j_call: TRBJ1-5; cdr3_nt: TGTGCCTGGAGTGTGGGAATTGAGGGCCAGCCCCAGCATTTT; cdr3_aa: CAWSVGIEGQPQHF
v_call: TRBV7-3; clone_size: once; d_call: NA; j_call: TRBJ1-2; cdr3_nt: TGTGCCAGCAGCTTTGAGGCCCGGTCGGACTATGGCTACACCTTC; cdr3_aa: CASSFEARSDYGYTF
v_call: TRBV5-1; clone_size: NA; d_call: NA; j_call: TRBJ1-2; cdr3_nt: TGCGCCAGCAGCTTGGCCCAGATAAGTCATGGCTACACCTTC; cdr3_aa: CASSLAQISHGYTF
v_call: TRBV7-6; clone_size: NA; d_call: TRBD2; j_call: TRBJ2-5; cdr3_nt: TGTGCCAGCAGCTTGTCGAGCGGGGGATACCAAGAGACCCAGTACTTC; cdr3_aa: CASSLSSGGYQETQYF
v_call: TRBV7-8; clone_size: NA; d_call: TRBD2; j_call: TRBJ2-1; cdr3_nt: TGTGCCAGCAGCCGCGGGACTAGCGGGGGATACAATGAGCAGTTCTTC; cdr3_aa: CASSRGTSGGYNEQFF
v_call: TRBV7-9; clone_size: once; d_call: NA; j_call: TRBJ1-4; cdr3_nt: TGTGCCAGCAGCCTTGGACAGAACGATCATGAAAAACTGTTTTTT; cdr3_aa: CASSLGQNDHEKLFF
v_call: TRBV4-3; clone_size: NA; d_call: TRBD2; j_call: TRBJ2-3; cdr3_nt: TGCGCCAGCAGCCACGTTAGCGGGGGGGCTTATACGCAGTATTTT; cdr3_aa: CASSHVSGGAYTQYF
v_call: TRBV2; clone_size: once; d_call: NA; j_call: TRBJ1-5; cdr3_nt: TGTGCCAGCAACAGGGTCAATCAGCCCCAGCATTTT; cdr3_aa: CASNRVNQPQHF
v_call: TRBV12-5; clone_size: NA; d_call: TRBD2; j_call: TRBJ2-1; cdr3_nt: TGTGCTAGTGGGACGGGAGGTTCCTACAATGAGCAGTTCTTC; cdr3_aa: CASGTGGSYNEQFF
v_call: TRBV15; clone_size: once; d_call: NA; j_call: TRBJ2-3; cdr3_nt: TGTGCCACCAGCAGATCGAGATTCAGTGCGGCAGATACGCAGTATTTT; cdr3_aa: CATSRSRFSAADTQYF
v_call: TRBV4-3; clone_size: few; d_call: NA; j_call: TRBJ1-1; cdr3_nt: TGCGCCAGCAGCCAAGACAGGGTAGGCACTGAAGCTTTCTTT; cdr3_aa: CASSQDRVGTEAFF
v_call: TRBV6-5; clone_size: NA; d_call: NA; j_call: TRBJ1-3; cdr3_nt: TGTGCCAGCAGCCCCCAGGGGTCTGGAAACACCATATATTTT; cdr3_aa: CASSPQGSGNTIYF
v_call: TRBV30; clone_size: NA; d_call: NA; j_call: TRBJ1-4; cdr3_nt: TGTGCCTGGAGTCCCCCCGGGGGGTATGAAAAACTGTTTTTT; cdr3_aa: CAWSPPGGYEKLFF
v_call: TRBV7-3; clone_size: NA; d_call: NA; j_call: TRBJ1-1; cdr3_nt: TGTGCCAGCAGCCCACAGAAGAACACTGAAGCTTTCTTT; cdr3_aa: CASSPQKNTEAFF
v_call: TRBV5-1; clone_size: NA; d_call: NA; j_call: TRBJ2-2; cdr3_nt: TGCGCCAGCAGCCCCGATGGGCAGCCGAACACCGGGGAGCTGTTTTTT; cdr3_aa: CASSPDGQPNTGELFF
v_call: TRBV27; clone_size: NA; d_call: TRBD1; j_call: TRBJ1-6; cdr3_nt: TGTGCCAGCAGAGACGGACAGGTCTTATATAATTCACCCCTCCACTTT; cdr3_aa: CASRDGQVLYNSPLHF
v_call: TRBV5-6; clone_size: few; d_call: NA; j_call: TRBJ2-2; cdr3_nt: TGTGCCAGCAGCCGAGCGGAACAGGGTTGGGCCGGGGAGCTGTTTTTT; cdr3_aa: CASSRAEQGWAGELFF
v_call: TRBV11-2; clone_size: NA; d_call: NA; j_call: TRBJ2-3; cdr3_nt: TGTGCCAGCAGCTTGGGCAGGGTTGGAACAGATACGCAGTATTTT; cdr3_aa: CASSLGRVGTDTQYF
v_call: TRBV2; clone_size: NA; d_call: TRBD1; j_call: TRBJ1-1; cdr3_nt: TGTGCCAGCAGTAAAGGACAGGCCATGAACACTGAAGCTTTCTTT; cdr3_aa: CASSKGQAMNTEAFF
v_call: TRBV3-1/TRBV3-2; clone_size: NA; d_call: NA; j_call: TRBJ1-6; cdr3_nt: TGTGCCAGCAGCCTGAAGACAGCCGCACGAGGTTCACCCCTCCACTTT; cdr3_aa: CASSLKTAARGSPLHF
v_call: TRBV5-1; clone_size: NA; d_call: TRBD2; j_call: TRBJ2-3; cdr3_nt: TGCGCCAGCAGCTCTAGCGGGGGGAACACAGATACGCAGTATTTT; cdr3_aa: CASSSSGGNTDTQYF
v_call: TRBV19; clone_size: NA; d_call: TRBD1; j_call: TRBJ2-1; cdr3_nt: TGTGCCAGTAGTATGATACAGGGGTCCTACAATGAGCAGTTCTTC; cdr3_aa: CASSMIQGSYNEQFF
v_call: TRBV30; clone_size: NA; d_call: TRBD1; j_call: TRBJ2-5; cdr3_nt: TGTGCCTGGAGTGCCGGGACAGGGTCCCAAGAGACCCAGTACTTC; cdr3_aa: CAWSAGTGSQETQYF
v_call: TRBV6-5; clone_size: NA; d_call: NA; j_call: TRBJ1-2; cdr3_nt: TGTGCCAGCAGCCTGGACCCCACAGGCTATGGCTACACCTTC; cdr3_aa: CASSLDPTGYGYTF
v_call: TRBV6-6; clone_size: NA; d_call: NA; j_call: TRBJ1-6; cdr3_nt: TGTGCCAGCAGTTACGGACAGAGCTCCTATAATTCACCCCTCCACTTT; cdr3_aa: CASSYGQSSYNSPLHF